The 29 T cell receptor beta chains listed next were all sequenced from one sample in a study of cytomegalovirus exposure and HLA in healthy donors. Both 60 Vbeta primers and 13 Jbeta primers went into the PCR. This table comes from immunoSEQ multiplex PCR, and its TCRdb copy is limited to in-frame clones, with some not included. The data show roughly 150,000 clones, about four fifths seen once. The material sequenced was PBMCs. The receptor set was obtained from a man aged 50 or older in good health and CMV-seropositive.

V usage is TRBV9 and J usage is TRBJ1-6; D is unclear. The CDR3 length is 14 residues. Germline V gene lookup returns CDR1 SGDLS and CDR2 YYNGEE. The V gene lost 0 bases and the J gene lost 7 bases, with 8 bases spanning the gap. CDR3 protein: CASSVDSVNSPLHF. CDR3 DNA: TGTGCCAGCAGCGTAGACAGTGTGAATTCACCCCTCCACTTT.

The chain has TRBV6-1 and TRBJ2-3, with TRBD2 identical over 12 bases. V shed 4 bases and J 3 bases; nucleotides not matched to a gene: 8. CDR1 is MNHNS and CDR2 is SASEGT in the germline V gene. There are 17 residues in the CDR3. In DNA form, the CDR3 reads TGTGCCAGCAGTGCAATTTACCTAGCGGGAGGGACAGATACGCAGTATTTT. It codes for CASSAIYLAGGTDTQYF.

The rearrangement uses TRBV5-5 and TRBJ1-1; unclear D gene. CDR1 is SGHKS and CDR2 is YYEKEE in the germline V gene (reference sequence). The CDR3 is 14 residues long. V was cut by 0 bases and J by 6 bases, with 12 bases left in between. CDR3 bases: TGTGCCAGCAGCTTGGATCTACCTACCGCTGAAGCTTTCTTT. Translated, it gives CASSLDLPTAEAFF.

V is TRBV5-1 and J is TRBJ2-1; TRBD2 aligns across 7 bases. The V gene end was trimmed by 4 bases and the J gene end by 2 bases; junction bases not matched to a gene: 9. This CDR3 comprises 16 residues. Germline lookup yields CDR1 SGHRS and CDR2 YFSETQ. CDR3 in amino acids: CASSIGLGGPYNEQFF. The DNA for the CDR3 is TGCGCCAGCAGCATCGGACTAGGTGGGCCCTACAATGAGCAGTTCTTC.

CDR3 sequence reads: CASSIKGLADDNEQFF. CDR3 DNA: TGTGCCAGTAGTATAAAGGGACTAGCGGACGACAATGAGCAGTTCTTC. The chain uses TRBV19 and TRBJ2-1; 11 bases line up with TRBD2. Trimming cost V 2 bases and J 5 bases; bases outside gene matches: 5. Germline V CDR1 and CDR2: LNHDA, SQIVND (reference sequence). This CDR3 is built from 16 residues.

This chain links TRBV27 with TRBJ1-4, with TRBD1 as a possible D gene (6 bases). This CDR3 contains 14 residues. The V end lost 4 bases, the J end lost 5 bases, and 11 bases lay between the germline ends. From germline, CDR1 is MNHEY and CDR2 SMNVEV (reference sequence). The CDR3 nucleotides read TGTGCCAGCAGTTCGCAGGGGACAAATGAAAAACTGTTTTTT. It encodes CASSSQGTNEKLFF.

This chain connects TRBV7-9 to TRBJ2-2; the match to TRBD2 covers 8 bases. The CDR3 length is 13 residues. The trim removed 5 bases at V and 5 bases at J, leaving 1 base unmatched. Per the germline V gene, CDR1 is SEHNR and CDR2 is FQNEAQ (reference sequence). The DNA of the CDR3 is TGTGCCAGCAGCGCGGGGGGTACCGGGGAGCTGTTTTTT. It translates to CASSAGGTGELFF.

The CDR3: CASSVATLAQDTQYF. The CDR3 DNA reads as TGTGCCAGCAGCGTAGCTACCCTAGCGCAAGATACGCAGTATTTT. The gene calls are TRBV9 and TRBJ2-3, with D possibly matching TRBD2 (6 bases). CDR3 length equals 15 residues. CDR1 is SGDLS and CDR2 is YYNGEE in the germline V gene. V lost 0 bases, J lost 5 bases, and 13 bases lay in between.

V usage is TRBV29-1 and J usage is TRBJ1-5; a possible D gene is TRBD1 (5 bases). The V end lost 6 bases, the J end lost 3 bases, and 12 bases lay between the germline ends. The CDR3 loop spans 13 amino acids. Per the germline V gene, CDR1 is SQVTM and CDR2 is ANQGSEA. CDR3 coding DNA: TGCAGCGTAAAGGACACAAACAATCAGCCCCAGCATTTT. This translates into CSVKDTNNQPQHF.

The chain carries TRBV2 and TRBJ2-1, with D perhaps matching TRBD2 (5 bases). The CDR3 loop spans 14 amino acids. Germline CDR1 and CDR2: SNHLY and FYNNEI. V was shortened by 5 bases and J by 9 bases, with 17 bases between the two germline ends. The CDR3 loop is CASSFRGSASEQFF. The DNA for the CDR3 is TGTGCCAGCAGTTTTCGAGGGAGTGCTAGTGAGCAGTTCTTC.

This rearrangement joins TRBV2 to TRBJ2-7; 8 bases map to TRBD1. V shed 6 bases and J 0 bases; nucleotides not matched to a gene: 7. The CDR3 is 15 residues long. Germline V CDR1 and CDR2: SNHLY, FYNNEI. The CDR3 loop is CASSRTGQSSYEQYF. The CDR3 DNA is TGTGCCAGCAGCAGGACAGGGCAAAGCTCCTACGAGCAGTACTTC.

This clone is a singleton in its sample. The CDR3 DNA reads TGTGCCAGTAGTAGGGGAGGTTCCTACAATGAGCAGTTCTTC. It encodes CASSRGGSYNEQFF. The chain links TRBV19 to TRBJ2-1; a possible D gene is TRBD2 (6 bases). The CDR3 contains 14 residues. V lost 4 bases, J lost 1 base, and 8 bases lay in between. The germline V gene encodes CDR1 LNHDA and CDR2 SQIVND (reference sequence).

As regards this clone: At one boundary the junction diverges from the germline segment, which might be a read error. This sample includes further DNA sequences coding for the same CDR3. The gene calls are TRBV6-5 and TRBJ2-7, with D possibly TRBD1 on 5 matching bases. Germline CDR1 reads MNHEY; CDR2 reads SVGAGI. CDR3 length: 14 residues. CDR3 in DNA: TGTGCCAGCAGCCACAGGACCAGACCCTATGAGCAGTACTTC. Translated, it gives CASSHRTRPYEQYF.

The rearrangement uses TRBV14 and TRBJ2-7; 10 nucleotides match TRBD1. The V segment lost 6 bases and the J segment 5 bases; nucleotides outside the gene matches: 7. The CDR3 length is 14 residues. CDR1 SGHDN and CDR2 FVKESK come from the germline V gene. The CDR3: CASRPTGGRNEQYF. Written as DNA, the CDR3 is TGTGCCAGCAGACCGACAGGGGGCCGCAACGAGCAGTACTTC.

The rearrangement joins TRBV4-1 to TRBJ2-3; D is perhaps TRBD2 (6 bases). The CDR3 has 14 residues. Germline lookup yields CDR1 MGHRA and CDR2 YSYEKL. V was clipped by 4 bases and J by 4 bases, with 12 bases between them. The CDR3 here is CASSPEEGSDTQYF. Written as DNA, the CDR3 is TGCGCCAGCAGCCCAGAGGAGGGTTCAGATACGCAGTATTTT.

J is TRBJ2-1 and V is TRBV30, with 8 bases matching TRBD2. Looked up from germline, CDR1 is GTSNPN and CDR2 is SVGIG (reference sequence). CDR3 length equals 16 residues. J was trimmed by 6 bases and V by 0 bases; bases with no gene match: 10. The CDR3 DNA reads TGTGCCTGGAGTGTCTTAAGGACTAGCAAATCCAATGAGCAGTTCTTC. This codes for CAWSVLRTSKSNEQFF.

The chain joins TRBV7-7 to TRBJ2-5; D is uncertain. Trimming removed 3 bases from V and 4 bases from J, with 6 bases in between. Germline V gives CDR1 SSHAT, CDR2 FNYEAQ (reference sequence). This CDR3 has 12 amino acids. CDR3 DNA: TGTGCCAGCAGCTTGGTCGGAGAGACCCAGTACTTC. It specifies CASSLVGETQYF.

In this sample, this clone turned up a few times. The J gene is TRBJ2-1, the V gene TRBV5-6; 15 bases align to TRBD2. This CDR3 is 17 amino acids long. Germline V gene lookup returns CDR1 SGHDT and CDR2 YYEEEE. J gave up 7 bases and V 3 bases, and 8 bases lay outside the gene matches. Here the CDR3 reads CASSWGLAGGIGNEQFF. CDR3 nucleotide sequence: TGTGCCAGCAGCTGGGGACTAGCGGGGGGAATAGGGAATGAGCAGTTCTTC.

J is TRBJ1-1 and V is TRBV18, with D unresolved. V dropped 2 bases and J dropped 4 bases, with 14 bases sitting between them. From germline, CDR1 is KGHSH and CDR2 LQKENI. This CDR3 comprises 15 residues. The CDR3: CASSPGESMITEAFF. DNA of the CDR3: TGTGCCAGCTCACCAGGGGAGTCGATGATCACTGAAGCTTTCTTT.

V is TRBV2 and J is TRBJ1-4; D ambiguous. The CDR3 is 12 amino acids. V was cut by 3 bases and J by 9 bases, with 8 bases left in between. The germline gives CDR1 SNHLY, CDR2 FYNNEI. CDR3 nucleotide sequence: TGTGCCAGCAGTGATAATTCCCAAAAACTGTTTTTT. Amino acids: CASSDNSQKLFF. The full variable domain, in which reference TRBV2 and TRBJ1-4 provide the parts outside the CDR3, is EPEVTQTPSHQVTQMGQEVILRCVPISNHLYFYWYRQILGQKVEFLVSFYNNEISEKSEIFDDQFSVERPDGSNFTLKIRSTKLEDSAMYFCASSDNSQKLFFGSGTQLSVL.

The V and J genes are TRBV7-9 and TRBJ1-1; D uncertain. The CDR3 runs 13 residues. Deletions cut 4 bases from V and 3 bases from J, with 9 bases between. The germline CDR1 and CDR2 sequences are SEHNR and FQNEAQ (reference sequence). CDR3: CASSYSQDTEAFF. The CDR3 DNA reads TGTGCCAGCAGCTACTCCCAGGACACTGAAGCTTTCTTT.

V usage is TRBV18 and J usage is TRBJ1-6, with 7 nucleotides matching TRBD1. This CDR3 has 15 amino acids. Per the germline V gene, CDR1 is KGHSH and CDR2 is LQKENI. V lost 4 bases, J lost 6 bases, and 6 bases stayed unmatched. This CDR3 is CASSRTGDPNSPLHF. CDR3 nucleotides: TGTGCCAGCTCACGGACAGGCGATCCTAATTCACCCCTCCACTTT.

V is TRBV5-6 and J is TRBJ2-7; possibly TRBD2 for D (5 bases). The germline CDR1 and CDR2 sequences are SGHDT and YYEEEE. There are 17 residues in the CDR3. V was clipped by 4 bases and J by 1 base, with 21 bases between them. The CDR3 loop reads CASSGRGLLSESYEQYF. The CDR3 DNA sequence: TGTGCCAGCAGCGGGCGAGGACTGCTCTCCGAATCCTACGAGCAGTACTTC.

This chain links TRBV20-1 with TRBJ2-1; TRBD1 is a possible D gene (5 bases). The CDR3 loop spans 11 amino acids. Trimming took off 6 bases at V and 6 bases at J, with 9 bases between the two ends. Germline values: CDR1 DFQATT, CDR2 SNEGSKA (reference sequence). DNA for the CDR3: TGCAGTGCGGGGCAACCCAATGAGCAGTTCTTC. Amino acid sequence: CSAGQPNEQFF.

This clone was recorded a few times. V usage is TRBV18 and J usage is TRBJ2-7, with D tentatively TRBD2 (7 bases). The CDR3 is 12 amino acids. In germline, CDR1 is KGHSH, CDR2 LQKENI. V dropped 3 bases and J dropped 6 bases, with 9 bases sitting between them. CDR3 sequence: CASSPRGAEQYF. As DNA, the CDR3 is TGTGCCAGCTCACCTCGGGGGGCCGAGCAGTACTTC.

The chain couples TRBV29-1 to TRBJ1-2, with TRBD1 matching over 7 bases. The CDR3 spans 14 residues. Trimming took 2 bases from V and 3 from J; bases not matched to a gene: 6. Germline V CDR1 and CDR2: SQVTM, ANQGSEA. CDR3 region: CSVEQETGYYGYTF. As DNA, the CDR3 is TGCAGCGTTGAACAGGAGACAGGGTACTATGGCTACACCTTC.

Written as DNA, the CDR3 is TGTGCCAGCAGCTTAATCGGGGGAGGGGAGACCCAGTACTTC. This gives the protein CASSLIGGGETQYF. J is TRBJ2-5 and V is TRBV7-2; 7 bases match TRBD2. The germline CDR1 and CDR2 sequences are SGHTA and FQGNSA. The CDR3 covers 14 residues. V lost 2 bases, J lost 5 bases, and 5 bases stayed unmatched.

The chain is built from TRBV10-2 and TRBJ2-7; D perhaps matches TRBD2 (8 bases). The CDR3 is 15 amino acids. The V gene lost 6 bases and the J gene lost 2 bases, with 17 bases spanning the gap. Germline V gene lookup returns CDR1 WSHSY and CDR2 SAAADI. The CDR3 protein is CASRDRQGLAYEQYF. The CDR3 coding sequence is TGCGCCAGCAGGGATCGACAGGGACTAGCCTACGAGCAGTACTTC.

This rearrangement joins TRBV27 to TRBJ2-2, with D possibly being TRBD1 (6 bases). Trimming pared 5 bases from V and 5 bases from J, leaving 15 bases between. There are 15 residues in the CDR3. Germline CDR1 reads MNHEY; CDR2 reads SMNVEV (reference sequence). CDR3 loop: CASSLVPGETGELFF. In DNA, the CDR3 is TGTGCCAGCAGTCTTGTGCCAGGGGAGACCGGGGAGCTGTTTTTT.